This TCR beta chain was profiled in a study of blood T cells in healthy people across ages. About 10 milliliters of peripheral blood were drawn from each donor into EDTA-treated tubes. Study observations and caveats: Age advanced and TCR beta diversity per million T cells fell, roughly linearly.

In the case of this clonotype: Its antigen is not known.

V shed 0 bases and J shed 0 bases, with 8 bases lying between them. This CDR3 has 15 residues. The V gene's germline CDR1 is SGHDN and CDR2 FVKESK. Next came a second PCR, run for roughly 6 to 11 cycles, which used a sample-barcoded 5' primer along with a J-beta primer mix. Paired-end reads containing CDR3 totaled no fewer than 2.5 million for each sample. TCRdb processed the 5' RACE reads anew with MiXCR; each CDR3 protein has one entry. The sample has about 640,000 distinct CDR3 sequences, roughly 41% seen once. Sequencing was carried out using blood. This sequence originates from an older man in good health. The J gene is TRBJ2-5, the V gene TRBV14; no reliable D call. The CDR3 sequence is CASSQDLFYQETQYF. CDR3 DNA: TGTGCCAGCAGCCAAGATCTGTTTTACCAAGAGACCCAGTACTTC.